The rows below give T cell receptor beta chains drawn from one sample of a study of T cells in Graves' hyperthyroidism and ophthalmopathy. MiXCR, run by TCRdb on the multiplex PCR reads, gives a single entry per CDR3 protein. The repertoire has some 600,000 distinct CDR3 sequences, approximately 15% of them found once; the top ten carry almost 6%. The sample taken for sequencing was blood. These receptors were obtained from a woman aged 25-40 years with Graves' hyperthyroidism that later progressed to Graves' ophthalmopathy. CDR3s include the opening cysteine and the closing phenylalanine or tryptophan.

v_gene	j_gene	CDR3aa
TRBV20-1	TRBJ2-3	CSAIPPLGRTDTQYF
TRBV20-1	TRBJ2-1	CSALSGPNYNEQFF
TRBV19	TRBJ1-1	CASRRDREYTEAFF
TRBV4-1	TRBJ1-1	CASSHGQQGGTEAFF
TRBV20-1	TRBJ2-2	CSARDLGIYTGELFF
TRBV12-3/TRBV12-4	TRBJ2-7	CASSLVDEQYF
TRBV2	TRBJ1-3	CATQGNGNTIYF
TRBV9	TRBJ1-5	CASSPATGEQPQHF
TRBV12-3/TRBV12-4	TRBJ1-3	CASNIRGEGSGNTIYF
TRBV27	TRBJ1-1	CASSSSLTLNTEAFF
TRBV9	TRBJ2-2	CASSPHPRVDTGELFF
TRBV19	TRBJ1-2	CASSSSGSGAPYGYTF
TRBV24-1	TRBJ2-3	CATSDPTSGSADTQYF
TRBV10-1	TRBJ2-3	CASRDTGTDTQYF
TRBV11-2	TRBJ2-1	CASSLFGYNEQFF
TRBV6-1	TRBJ2-7	CASSWDRSPYEQYF
TRBV20-1	TRBJ2-7	CSATTSVWDEQYF
TRBV11-3	TRBJ2-3	CASSLKGARATDTQYF
TRBV6-5	TRBJ1-5	CASSYSMAPTQHF
TRBV2	TRBJ2-2	CASSEVRGTGELFF
TRBV6-1	TRBJ1-5	CASSEMGQYNQPQHF
TRBV6-4	TRBJ2-7	CASSGGGRGSYEQYF
TRBV6-1	TRBJ1-5	CASSRPGEPQHF
TRBV29-1	TRBJ1-1	CSVGVLRNTEAFF
TRBV19	TRBJ2-1	CASSIDDSSSYNEQFF
TRBV2	TRBJ1-2	CAAMTEGYGYTF
TRBV13	TRBJ2-2	CASSSLADTGELFF
TRBV20-1	TRBJ1-3	CSAGSLGNTIYF
TRBV6-1	TRBJ1-3	CASEPRGGGNTIYF
TRBV5-1	TRBJ1-4	CASGPEGAGNEKLFF
TRBV11-2	TRBJ2-1	CASSSRTGGSSYNEQFF
TRBV12-3/TRBV12-4	TRBJ1-2	CASSLSLYGYTF
TRBV28	TRBJ1-6	CASRMSRDNSPLHF
TRBV9	TRBJ2-7	CASSVVPGAYEQYF
TRBV27	TRBJ2-3	CASSLYDSGLVTDTQYF
TRBV7-2	TRBJ2-5	CASSLGGLSVETQYF
TRBV12-3/TRBV12-4	TRBJ1-2	CASSLGQGSDGYTF
TRBV10-3	TRBJ1-2	CAIRGTPPNYGYTF
TRBV28	TRBJ1-1	CASSLGGFRNTEAFF
TRBV5-1	TRBJ1-2	CASSSQAETGSYGYTF
TRBV6-5	TRBJ2-3	CASSYVGDTQYF
TRBV6-2/TRBV6-3	TRBJ2-1	CASSSSSHSYNEQFF
TRBV18	TRBJ1-6	CASSPPSRMINSPLHF
TRBV19	TRBJ2-7	CASRAATSGSYEQYF
TRBV20-1	TRBJ1-2	CSASGQPYYGYTF
TRBV7-9	TRBJ2-5	CASSLISPETQYF
TRBV10-3	TRBJ2-5	CAISEGLETQYF
TRBV2	TRBJ2-1	CASSDYHEQFF
TRBV6-5	TRBJ2-3	CASSYSGGLSTDTQYF
TRBV2	TRBJ2-1	CASSDEGEQFF
TRBV29-1	TRBJ2-7	CSVEGSASGSYEQYF
TRBV20-1	TRBJ2-3	CSARTLYTDTQYF
TRBV19	TRBJ1-1	CASSWLVGTGGNTEAFF